The 24 T cell receptor beta chains listed next were all sequenced from one sample in a study of blood T cells in healthy people across ages (dated by TCRdb to between 2015 and 2017). Libraries were made using 5' RACE. This sample was sequenced with an Illumina HiSeq 2500. A second PCR of about 6 to 12 cycles was performed with a sample-barcoded 5' primer and a J-beta primer mix. TCRdb reworked the public reads: Q25 trimming with fastp, MiXCR clone assembly, productive beta chains retained. Each entry is one CDR3 protein sequence, shown with its most common DNA and genes. The sample yields about a million distinct CDR3 sequences; around two fifths were counted once. Of the sample, about 12% falls within the top ten clones. Sequences were obtained from blood. All receptors derive from a young man in good health.

The chain has TRBV7-9 and TRBJ2-3; tentatively, D is TRBD2 (6 bases). The germline V gene encodes CDR1 SEHNR and CDR2 FQNEAQ (reference sequence). V shed 3 bases and J shed 4 bases, with 11 bases lying between them. This CDR3 comprises 14 residues. CDR3 protein: CASSFGAGSDTQYF. CDR3 coding DNA: TGTGCCAGCAGCTTCGGGGCGGGGTCAGATACGCAGTATTTT. The complete variable domain, with remaining parts taken from reference TRBV7-9 and TRBJ2-3, reads DTGVSQNPRHKITKRGQNVTFRCDPISEHNRLYWYRQTLGQGPEFLTYFQNEAQLEKSRLLSDRFSAERPKGSFSTLEIQRTEQGDSAMYLCASSFGAGSDTQYFGPGTRLTVL.

In its sample, this clonotype was seen many times. This rearrangement joins TRBV4-2 to TRBJ1-2; D unresolved. V was pared by 1 base and J by 1 base, with 7 bases between. The CDR3 has 14 amino acids. The germline V gene has CDR1 LGHNA and CDR2 YNFKEQ. CDR3 DNA sequence: TGTGCCAGCAGCCAAGGGGAGGGTAACTATGGCTACACCTTC. It yields the protein CASSQGEGNYGYTF.

The chain links TRBV5-1 to TRBJ2-1; D possibly corresponds to TRBD2 (5 bases). The CDR3 consists of 12 residues. Per the germline V gene, CDR1 is SGHRS and CDR2 is YFSETQ. Trimming pared 0 bases from V and 8 bases from J, leaving 6 bases between. CDR3 bases: TGCGCCAGCAGCTTGGAACTAGATGAGCAGTTCTTC. Residues: CASSLELDEQFF.

Remarks on this clonotype: A much larger clone differs by one base, so this may be a read error. The chain is built from TRBV12-3 or TRBV12-4 and TRBJ1-1; D is uncertain. CDR3 length: 12 residues. CDR3 loop: CASNLEISEAFF. The DNA of the CDR3 is TGTGCCAGCAATTTAGAGATCTCTGAAGCTTTCTTT.

The chain combines TRBV24-1 with TRBJ2-3, with TRBD2 identical over 12 bases. Germline loops: CDR1 KGHDR, CDR2 SFDVKD. Trimming removed 4 bases from V and 5 bases from J; junction bases left unmatched: 9. The CDR3 is 17 residues long. The CDR3 spells CATSDAASGGAKDTQYF. In DNA, the CDR3 is TGTGCCACCAGTGACGCTGCTAGCGGGGGGGCCAAAGATACGCAGTATTTT.

This clonotype occurred a few times. One junction end disagrees with the germline gene, perhaps due to a read error. The chain links TRBV7-7 to TRBJ1-5; D possibly corresponds to TRBD1 (5 bases). The CDR3 has 16 amino acids. CDR1 is SSHAT and CDR2 is FNYEAQ in the germline V gene (reference sequence). The CDR3 reads CASSLVAPTENQPQHF. The CDR3 region has the DNA TGTGCTAGCAGCTTAGTGGCCCCGACAGAGAATCAGCCCCAGCATTTT. Together with reference TRBV7-7 and TRBJ1-5, the CDR3 gives the full variable domain: GAGVSQSPRYKVTKRGQDVTLRCDPISSHATLYWYQQALGQGPEFLTYFNYEAQPDKSGLPSDRFSAERPEGSISTLTIQRTEQRDSAMYRCASSLVAPTENQPQHFGDGTRLSIL.

The J gene is TRBJ1-1, the V gene TRBV4-1; weak D call: TRBD1 (6 bases). This CDR3 is 15 amino acids long. From germline, CDR1 is MGHRA and CDR2 YSYEKL. The V end was cut by 4 bases, the J end by 2 bases, with 14 bases between. The CDR3 reads CASSRGGQTNTEAFF. Written as DNA, the CDR3 is TGCGCCAGCAGCCGAGGAGGACAGACCAACACTGAAGCTTTCTTT.

This rearrangement joins TRBV7-6 to TRBJ2-1, with 11 positions matching TRBD2. Germline CDR1 and CDR2: SGHVS and FNYEAQ. The CDR3 sequence is 15 residues long. Trimming took 5 bases from V and 3 from J; bases not matched to a gene: 3. The CDR3: CASSTGTSGYNEQFF. CDR3 DNA sequence: TGTGCCAGCAGCACCGGGACTAGCGGCTACAATGAGCAGTTCTTC.

This chain links TRBV3-1 with TRBJ1-1; TRBD1 agrees at 7 bases. The CDR3 has 14 amino acids. The V gene's germline CDR1 is LGHDT and CDR2 YNNKEL (reference sequence). The J segment lost 7 bases and the V segment lost 1 base, leaving 6 bases of the junction unmatched. The CDR3, as DNA: TGTGCCAGCAGCCAAGGAAGGGGGCGGATTGAAGCTTTCTTT. Residues: CASSQGRGRIEAFF.

This sequence joins TRBV10-3 and TRBJ2-6, with 7 bases that match TRBD1. The CDR3 covers 19 residues. Germline trimming cut 0 bases from V and 4 bases from J; bases unmatched to any gene: 12. The germline gives CDR1 ENHRY, CDR2 SYGVKD. DNA of the CDR3: TGTGCCATCAGTGAGTCATGGGGACAGCACATCGCGGGGGCCAACGTCCTGACTTTC. Translated: CAISESWGQHIAGANVLTF.

Worth noting for this clonotype: This may arise from a read error, as a much more abundant clone is one base away. The J gene is TRBJ2-5, the V gene TRBV12-3 or TRBV12-4; 7 positions match TRBD2. This CDR3 contains 13 residues. V lost 5 bases to trimming and J lost 11 bases; unmatched junction nucleotides: 11. In nucleotides, the CDR3 is TGTGCCAGCAGTCCCGGGACTACCAATGAGCAGTACTTC. It specifies CASSPGTTNEQYF.

This clonotype was picked up many times. This chain links TRBV29-1 with TRBJ2-1; D remains unclear. Deletions cut 4 bases from V and 0 bases from J, with 10 bases between. The length of the CDR3 is 14 residues. From germline, CDR1 is SQVTM and CDR2 ANQGSEA. The CDR3 nucleotides read TGCAGCGTTGTGTATAGCAGCTCCTACAATGAGCAGTTCTTC. It codes for CSVVYSSSYNEQFF.

This clonotype was found once. Compared with germline, one end of the junction differs, possibly owing to a read error. This chain links TRBV10-3 with TRBJ2-1; TRBD1 might be the D (6 bases). CDR1 and CDR2 (germline): ENHRY, SYGVKD. The length of the CDR3 is 16 residues. DNA for the CDR3: TGTGCCACCAGTGGCCGGGACACGAGCTCCTACAATGAGCAGTTCTTC. The encoded protein is CATSGRDTSSYNEQFF.

This clonotype was observed a single time. This rearrangement joins TRBV12-5 to TRBJ2-5; D gene uncertain. V was pared by 11 bases and J by 5 bases, with 12 bases between. The CDR3 spans 11 residues. Germline lookup yields CDR1 LGHNT and CDR2 FRNRAP. Written as DNA, the CDR3 is TGTGCTGGTGTTGTCCTGGAGACCCAGTACTTC. Translation: CAGVVLETQYF.

This clonotype was seen a few times. The CDR3 coding sequence is TGTGCCAGCAGCCAACGAACAGTGTCTTATCAGCCCCAGCATTTT. Translation gives CASSQRTVSYQPQHF. The chain employs TRBV13 and TRBJ1-5; D uncertain. Trimming left V 5 bases short and J 5 bases short, with 16 bases between. The CDR3 extends over 15 amino acids. Germline CDR1 is PRHDT and CDR2 is FYEKMQ (reference sequence).

This clonotype has at least ten counts. The V gene is TRBV7-2, the J gene TRBJ2-1; 8 positions match TRBD2. V was clipped by 1 base and J by 4 bases; unmatched bases: 3. The germline V gene has CDR1 SGHTA and CDR2 FQGNSA. CDR3 length equals 15 residues. The CDR3 spells CASSLGSGVYNEQFF. In DNA, the CDR3 is TGTGCCAGCAGCTTAGGTAGCGGGGTTTACAATGAGCAGTTCTTC. The complete variable domain, with remaining parts taken from reference TRBV7-2 and TRBJ2-1, reads GAGVSQSPSNKVTEKGKDVELRCDPISGHTALYWYRQSLGQGLEFLIYFQGNSAPDKSGLPSDRFSAERTGGSVSTLTIQRTQQEDSAVYLCASSLGSGVYNEQFFGPGTRLTVL.

In this sample, this clonotype turned up a few times. This chain links TRBV4-2 with TRBJ2-1, with TRBD2 matching 9 bases. V shed 0 bases and J 1 base; nucleotides not matched to a gene: 4. Per the germline V gene, CDR1 is LGHNA and CDR2 is YNFKEQ. The CDR3 length is 17 residues. CDR3 DNA sequence: TGTGCCAGCAGCCAAGAAGCTAGCGGGGCTTCCTACAATGAGCAGTTCTTC. Its translation is CASSQEASGASYNEQFF.

This clonotype was observed a few times. This chain uses TRBV7-2 with TRBJ2-1; TRBD2 matches at 8 bases. The germline V gene encodes CDR1 SGHTA and CDR2 FQGNSA. After removal of 7 bases from V and 4 bases from J, the junction contained 15 bases not matched to a gene. The CDR3 sequence is 17 residues long. The CDR3 sequence: CASKISGTGLVYNEQFF. The CDR3 nucleotides are TGTGCCAGCAAAATTAGCGGTACGGGACTAGTATACAATGAGCAGTTCTTC. Drawing the rest from reference TRBV7-2 and TRBJ2-1, the complete variable domain is GAGVSQSPSNKVTEKGKDVELRCDPISGHTALYWYRQSLGQGLEFLIYFQGNSAPDKSGLPSDRFSAERTGGSVSTLTIQRTQQEDSAVYLCASKISGTGLVYNEQFFGPGTRLTVL.

This clonotype appeared a few times. This chain connects TRBV2 to TRBJ2-4, with 7 bases fitting TRBD1. Matching the DNA end better, TRBJ2-7 makes the J call doubtful. Germline values: CDR1 SNHLY, CDR2 FYNNEI. This CDR3 is built from 14 residues. The CDR3 reads CASSEANRGNEQYF. The CDR3 coding sequence is TGTGCCAGCAGTGAAGCCAACAGGGGTAACGAGCAGTACTTC.

This clonotype was detected only a few times. The chain employs TRBV27 and TRBJ1-2, with a tentative D call TRBD1 (5 bases). Germline-derived CDR1 and CDR2 are MNHEY and SMNVEV (reference sequence). The CDR3 runs 14 residues. V was cut by 5 bases and J by 7 bases, with 17 bases left in between. CDR3 sequence: CASSPLGTAGGYTF. CDR3 DNA sequence: TGTGCCAGCAGTCCCCTAGGGACCGCCGGTGGCTACACCTTC.

The chain joins TRBV20-1 to TRBJ2-1, with 7 positions matching TRBD2. The J segment lost 0 bases and the V segment lost 6 bases, leaving 8 bases of the junction unmatched. CDR1 DFQATT and CDR2 SNEGSKA come from the germline V gene (reference sequence). The CDR3 loop spans 15 amino acids. The CDR3 region has the DNA TGCAGTGCGCCGACTAGCCTGAGCTCCTACAATGAGCAGTTCTTC. Translated, it gives CSAPTSLSSYNEQFF.

The V and J genes are TRBV10-3 and TRBJ2-3; the match to TRBD1 covers 7 bases. V was pared by 6 bases and J by 4 bases, with 7 bases of the junction left unmatched. This CDR3 has 14 amino acids. Germline V lookup: CDR1 ENHRY, CDR2 SYGVKD. The CDR3 is CAIRKQGRADTQYF. Here the CDR3 DNA reads TGTGCCATCAGGAAACAGGGGCGCGCAGATACGCAGTATTTT.

This clonotype has just a few counts. The rearrangement links TRBV5-1 to TRBJ2-7; TRBD1 matches at 10 bases. This CDR3 has 15 amino acids. CDR1 SGHRS and CDR2 YFSETQ come from the germline V gene. Losses at the gene ends were 4 bases for V and 10 bases for J; bases not matched to a gene: 14. The CDR3 loop reads CASSPTGQGEIFQYF. For the CDR3, the DNA is TGCGCCAGCAGCCCAACCGGACAGGGGGAAATTTTTCAGTACTTC.

The V and J genes are TRBV4-1 and TRBJ1-2; 7 nucleotides line up with TRBD1. The CDR3 has 13 amino acids. Germline CDR1 is MGHRA and CDR2 is YSYEKL. The ends lost 7 bases at V and 2 bases at J; junction bases unmatched: 4. The CDR3 DNA reads TGCGCCAGCAACCCACAGGGGAACTATGGCTACACCTTC. Amino acids: CASNPQGNYGYTF.